The 28 T cell receptor beta chains below all came from one sample that was sequenced in a study of OX40 agonist ivuxolimab in advanced cancers. TCRdb keeps only in-frame clones here, not all; method: immunoSEQ multiplex PCR. Of 55,000 to 80,000 clones listed, 82% are singletons. The sample here was CD4+ or CD8+ T cells sorted from blood, taken in a trial of the OX40 agonist ivuxolimab. The receptors were sampled from an adult with an advanced solid tumor such as melanoma, head and neck, liver or kidney cancer.

CDR3 protein: CASSQDPSGRAADEQFF. The CDR3 DNA reads as TGCGCCAGCAGCCAAGATCCTAGCGGGAGGGCCGCGGATGAGCAGTTCTTC. The V and J genes are TRBV4-3 and TRBJ2-1, with 12 bases identical to TRBD2. From germline, CDR1 is LGHNA and CDR2 YSLEER. The CDR3 loop spans 17 amino acids. The ends lost 0 bases at V and 8 bases at J; junction bases unmatched: 8.

The chain recombines TRBV11-2 with TRBJ2-7, with 8 bases identical to TRBD2. V trimming: 6 bases; J trimming: 3 bases; junction bases outside the gene matches: 16. Germline values: CDR1 SGHAT, CDR2 FQNNGV. This CDR3 is built from 17 residues. Here the CDR3 DNA reads TGTGCCAGCAGGCCGGGGGGGGGCGCAACTATTAGCTACGAGCAGTACTTC. Its translation is CASRPGGGATISYEQYF.

The chain uses TRBV10-3 and TRBJ1-5; 8 bases line up with TRBD1. The junction had 1 base not matched to a gene; V was cut back by 0 bases and J by 3 bases. This CDR3 comprises 15 residues. CDR1 is ENHRY and CDR2 is SYGVKD in the germline V gene. The CDR3 DNA sequence: TGTGCCATCAGTGAGTCGGACAGGGACAATCAGCCCCAGCATTTT. Translation gives CAISESDRDNQPQHF.

V is TRBV6-6 and J is TRBJ2-5; D may be TRBD2 (5 bases). Trimming pared 2 bases from V and 5 bases from J, leaving 9 bases between. Germline lookup yields CDR1 MNHNY and CDR2 SVGAGI (reference sequence). The CDR3 is 13 amino acids. CDR3 protein: CASSYGSGETQYF. The CDR3 region has the DNA TGTGCCAGCAGTTACGGATCGGGGGAGACCCAGTACTTC.

The gene calls are TRBV7-2 and TRBJ2-7; 8 nucleotides line up with TRBD2. CDR3 length equals 16 residues. V lost 0 bases, J lost 2 bases, and 6 bases stayed unmatched. Germline CDR1 is SGHTA and CDR2 is FQGNSA. CDR3 in amino acids: CASSLAASGSPYEQYF. CDR3 nucleotides: TGTGCCAGCAGCTTAGCGGCCAGCGGGAGCCCCTACGAGCAGTACTTC.

V and J are TRBV10-3 and TRBJ2-6; 9 positions agree with TRBD1. The V gene end was trimmed by 3 bases and the J gene end by 0 bases; junction bases not matched to a gene: 3. The length of the CDR3 is 17 residues. Germline V gives CDR1 ENHRY, CDR2 SYGVKD. The CDR3 spells CAISEGQGTSGANVLTF. The CDR3 DNA reads TGTGCCATCAGTGAAGGACAGGGGACCTCTGGGGCCAACGTCCTGACTTTC.

This clone was counted between two and nine times. The rearrangement uses TRBV7-9 and TRBJ1-5; 9 bases are shared with TRBD1. The CDR3 is made up of 16 amino acids. Germline V gene lookup returns CDR1 SEHNR and CDR2 FQNEAQ (reference sequence). The J segment lost 3 bases and the V segment lost 5 bases, leaving 8 bases of the junction unmatched. This CDR3 reads CASSRMDRGFNQPQHF. Here the CDR3 DNA reads TGTGCCAGCAGCCGAATGGACAGGGGCTTCAATCAGCCCCAGCATTTT.

The chain is built from TRBV7-2 and TRBJ1-2, with D perhaps matching TRBD1 (6 bases). The length of the CDR3 is 16 residues. Germline-derived CDR1 and CDR2 are SGHTA and FQGNSA. V dropped 4 bases and J dropped 3 bases, with 18 bases sitting between them. CDR3 residues: CASSSGMGAGDYGYTF. For the CDR3, the DNA is TGTGCCAGCAGCTCGGGTATGGGGGCAGGGGACTATGGCTACACCTTC.

The rearrangement links TRBV27 to TRBJ2-4; no reliable D call. Germline V lookup: CDR1 MNHEY, CDR2 SMNVEV (reference sequence). This CDR3 has 14 amino acids. V was trimmed by 6 bases and J by 0 bases, leaving 9 bases between them. This chain's CDR3 is CASRKREAKNIQYF. The DNA for the CDR3 is TGTGCCAGCAGGAAAAGAGAAGCCAAAAACATTCAGTACTTC.

The CDR3 region is CASTYSTGGASGANVLTF. DNA of the CDR3: TGTGCCAGCACCTACTCTACGGGGGGCGCTTCTGGGGCCAACGTCCTGACTTTC. The genes are TRBV9 and TRBJ2-6; D perhaps matches TRBD2 (7 bases). This CDR3 has 18 residues. V shed 6 bases and J shed 1 base, with 20 bases lying between them. Germline values: CDR1 SGDLS, CDR2 YYNGEE.

The genes are TRBV7-3 and TRBJ2-5, with 7 bases fitting TRBD1. The V gene end was trimmed by 5 bases and the J gene end by 4 bases; junction bases not matched to a gene: 16. This CDR3 contains 17 residues. The germline CDR1 and CDR2 sequences are SGHTA and FQGTGA. The CDR3 region is CASSASTGTERGETQYF. The CDR3 region has the DNA TGTGCCAGCAGCGCTTCCACTGGGACAGAGAGGGGAGAGACCCAGTACTTC.

The gene calls are TRBV2 and TRBJ2-5; D is tentatively TRBD1 or TRBD2 (5 bases each). Trimming removed 7 bases at V and 5 bases at J, with 17 bases between. Germline-derived CDR1 and CDR2 are SNHLY and FYNNEI. The CDR3 extends over 14 amino acids. The CDR3: CASMPRGARETQYF. CDR3 sequence (DNA): TGTGCCAGCATGCCGAGGGGCGCTAGGGAGACCCAGTACTTC.

J is TRBJ1-5 and V is TRBV15; D perhaps matches TRBD1 (6 bases). The CDR3 covers 15 residues. Deletions cut 1 base from V and 6 bases from J, with 13 bases between. Germline-derived CDR1 and CDR2 are LNHNV and YYDKDF (reference sequence). CDR3: CATSRGGAGGQPQHF. DNA of the CDR3: TGTGCCACCAGCAGAGGGGGGGCGGGCGGTCAGCCCCAGCATTTT. The full variable domain, rest sourced from reference TRBV15 and TRBJ1-5, is DAMVIQNPRYQVTQFGKPVTLSCSQTLNHNVMYWYQQKSSQAPKLLFHYYDKDFNNEADTPDNFQSRRPNTSFCFLDIRSPGLGDTAMYLCATSRGGAGGQPQHFGDGTRLSIL.

This clone showed up just once. V and J are TRBV27 and TRBJ2-3; 8 bases are a match to TRBD2. The ends lost 2 bases at V and 7 bases at J; junction bases unmatched: 8. Germline loops: CDR1 MNHEY, CDR2 SMNVEV (reference sequence). The CDR3 is 15 amino acids. This CDR3 is CASSLIGGGPNTQYF. In DNA form, the CDR3 reads TGTGCCAGCAGTTTAATCGGCGGGGGGCCTAATACGCAGTATTTT.

The chain couples TRBV5-6 to TRBJ2-5; either TRBD1 or TRBD2 may fit D (6 bases each). Germline V gene lookup returns CDR1 SGHDT and CDR2 YYEEEE. The V gene lost 1 base and the J gene lost 5 bases, with 15 bases spanning the gap. The CDR3 extends over 15 amino acids. This CDR3 is CASSLQLQGRETQYF. The CDR3 region has the DNA TGTGCCAGCAGCTTGCAACTTCAGGGGAGGGAGACCCAGTACTTC.

This sequence joins TRBV27 and TRBJ2-7; 7 nucleotides agree with TRBD2. This CDR3 has 15 residues. The trim removed 5 bases at V and 3 bases at J, leaving 10 bases unmatched. Germline-derived CDR1 and CDR2 are MNHEY and SMNVEV (reference sequence). CDR3 DNA sequence: TGTGCCAGCAGTGCACAGGCGGGGAGGGGCTACGAGCAGTACTTC. Its translation: CASSAQAGRGYEQYF.

This clone came up once. V is TRBV15 and J is TRBJ2-5; 10 positions match TRBD2. The CDR3 covers 18 residues. The J segment lost 5 bases and the V segment lost 4 bases, leaving 16 bases of the junction unmatched. From germline, CDR1 is LNHNV and CDR2 YYDKDF (reference sequence). CDR3 DNA: TGTGCCACCAGCACCGGAGGTCTAGCGGGAGTTGGAGGGGAGACCCAGTACTTC. It yields the protein CATSTGGLAGVGGETQYF.

The rearrangement uses TRBV19 and TRBJ2-7; D is unclear. The CDR3 runs to 13 residues. Germline-derived CDR1 and CDR2 are LNHDA and SQIVND (reference sequence). V was trimmed by 3 bases and J by 4 bases, leaving 10 bases between them. The CDR3 protein is CASSIGQPYEQYF. The CDR3 DNA reads as TGTGCCAGTAGTATCGGGCAGCCGTACGAGCAGTACTTC.

Only one count was recorded for this clone. V gene TRBV6-1 combines with J gene TRBJ1-5, with a possible D match to TRBD1 (6 bases). CDR3 length: 15 amino acids. The V end lost 10 bases, the J end lost 3 bases, and 19 bases lay between the germline ends. Per germline, CDR1 MNHNS and CDR2 SASEGT. In DNA form, the CDR3 reads TGTGCCACCCGAACCCAGGGGCGCGTCAATCAGCCCCAGCATTTT. Protein product: CATRTQGRVNQPQHF.

The gene calls are TRBV28 and TRBJ2-7; a weak D match, TRBD2 (6 bases). Germline CDR1 is MDHEN and CDR2 is SYDVKM. V dropped 8 bases and J dropped 4 bases, with 21 bases sitting between them. The CDR3 covers 15 residues. The CDR3 region is CASYRGGMAAYEQYF. The CDR3 nucleotides are TGTGCCAGCTACCGAGGCGGGATGGCGGCTTACGAGCAGTACTTC.

Only one count was recorded for this clone. The genes are TRBV5-1 and TRBJ2-3; D might be TRBD1 (6 bases). V lost 0 bases and J lost 6, with 17 bases in between. Germline V CDR1 and CDR2: SGHRS, YFSETQ. The CDR3 is 16 residues long. CDR3 sequence: CASSLGLKQGQDTQYF. The DNA of the CDR3 is TGCGCCAGCAGCTTGGGACTTAAACAGGGCCAGGATACGCAGTATTTT.

V and J are TRBV27 and TRBJ1-5; D possibly corresponds to TRBD1 (5 bases). This CDR3 comprises 15 residues. Trimming removed 5 bases at V and 4 bases at J, with 15 bases between. Germline assignment: CDR1 MNHEY and CDR2 SMNVEV (reference sequence). DNA of the CDR3: TGTGCCAGCAGTCTTAACCGGGGGAGGAATCAGCCCCAGCATTTT. Protein: CASSLNRGRNQPQHF.

This clone was seen only a few times. The V call is TRBV28, the J call TRBJ1-5; 7 bases fit TRBD1. With V trimmed by 5 bases and J by 6 bases, 4 bases remained unmatched. Germline values: CDR1 MDHEN, CDR2 SYDVKM. CDR3 size: 13 residues. CDR3 loop: CASSPDRVQPQHF. Written as DNA, the CDR3 is TGTGCCAGCAGTCCAGACAGGGTTCAGCCCCAGCATTTT.

This rearrangement joins TRBV7-2 to TRBJ2-5; a possible D gene is TRBD1 (6 bases). The ends were cut back, 5 bases at V and 7 bases at J, with 17 bases in the middle. The CDR3 length is 14 residues. Germline loops: CDR1 SGHTA, CDR2 FQGNSA. The CDR3, as DNA: TGTGCCAGCAGCCCCGGGACACTCGACGGGACCCAGTACTTC. Translation: CASSPGTLDGTQYF.

The CDR3 protein is CASSFLGLAGGETQYF. The CDR3 nucleotides read TGTGCCAGCAGTTTCCTCGGACTAGCGGGGGGGGAGACCCAGTACTTC. The J gene is TRBJ2-5, the V gene TRBV27; TRBD2 agrees at 15 bases. The J segment lost 5 bases and the V segment lost 3 bases, leaving 4 bases of the junction unmatched. The CDR3 is 16 amino acids. Germline-derived CDR1 and CDR2 are MNHEY and SMNVEV (reference sequence).

This clone appeared a single time. V gene TRBV18 combines with J gene TRBJ2-3; TRBD1 agrees at 9 bases. The CDR3 consists of 13 residues. The ends lost 7 bases at V and 7 bases at J; junction bases unmatched: 6. Germline lookup yields CDR1 KGHSH and CDR2 LQKENI. The CDR3 loop reads CASCSGTGNTQYF. In DNA form, the CDR3 reads TGTGCCAGCTGTTCCGGGACAGGGAATACGCAGTATTTT. Drawing the rest from reference TRBV18 and TRBJ2-3, the complete variable domain is NAGVMQNPRHLVRRRGQEARLRCSPMKGHSHVYWYRQLPEEGLKFMVYLQKENIIDESGMPKERFSAEFPKEGPSILRIQQVVRGDSAAYFCASCSGTGNTQYFGPGTRLTVL.

This clone appeared once. V and J are TRBV21-1 and TRBJ2-7; the table's TRBD2 call for D was not verified on the DNA. TRBV21-1 constitutes a pseudogene. The CDR3 runs to 20 residues. The CDR3 bases are TGTGCCAGCAGCAACGGCCTCGGGGAGCGGGAGGGCCGCTCGTCCCACGAGCAGTACTTC. Amino acid sequence: CASSNGLGEREGRSSHEQYF.

This chain links TRBV11-2 with TRBJ2-1, with D possibly being TRBD2 (6 bases). There are 17 residues in the CDR3. Between the trimmed V and J ends, which lost 2 bases and 0 bases, there was a span of 14 bases. Germline lookup yields CDR1 SGHAT and CDR2 FQNNGV. The CDR3 region is CASSLRGNLSSYNEQFF. CDR3 bases: TGTGCCAGCAGCTTACGGGGGAATTTAAGCTCCTACAATGAGCAGTTCTTC.